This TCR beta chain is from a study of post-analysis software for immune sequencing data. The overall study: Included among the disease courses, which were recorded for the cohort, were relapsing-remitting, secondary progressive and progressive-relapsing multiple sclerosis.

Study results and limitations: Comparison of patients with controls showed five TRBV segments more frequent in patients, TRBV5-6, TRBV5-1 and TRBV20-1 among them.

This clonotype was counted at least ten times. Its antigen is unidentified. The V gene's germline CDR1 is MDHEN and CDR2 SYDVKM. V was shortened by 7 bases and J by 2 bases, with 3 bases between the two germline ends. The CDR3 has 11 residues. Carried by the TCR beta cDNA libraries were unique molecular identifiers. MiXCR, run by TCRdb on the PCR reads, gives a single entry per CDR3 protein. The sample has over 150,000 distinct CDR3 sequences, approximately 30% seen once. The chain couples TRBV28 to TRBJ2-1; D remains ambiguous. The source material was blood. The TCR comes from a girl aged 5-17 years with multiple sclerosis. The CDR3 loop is CASTTYNEQFF. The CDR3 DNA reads TGTGCCAGCACGACCTACAATGAGCAGTTCTTC.